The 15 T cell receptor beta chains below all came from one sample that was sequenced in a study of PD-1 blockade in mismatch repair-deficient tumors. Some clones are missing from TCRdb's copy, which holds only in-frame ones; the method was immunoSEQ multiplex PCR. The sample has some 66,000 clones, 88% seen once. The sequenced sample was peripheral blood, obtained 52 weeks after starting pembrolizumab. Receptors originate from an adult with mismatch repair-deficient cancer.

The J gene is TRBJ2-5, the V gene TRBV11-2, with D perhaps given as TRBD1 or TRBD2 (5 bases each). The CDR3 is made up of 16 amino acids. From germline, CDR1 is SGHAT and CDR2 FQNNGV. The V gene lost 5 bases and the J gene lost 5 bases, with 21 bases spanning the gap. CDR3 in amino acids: CASSTTPGTSGETQYF. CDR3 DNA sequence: TGTGCCAGCAGCACAACTCCCGGGACGTCGGGGGAGACCCAGTACTTC.

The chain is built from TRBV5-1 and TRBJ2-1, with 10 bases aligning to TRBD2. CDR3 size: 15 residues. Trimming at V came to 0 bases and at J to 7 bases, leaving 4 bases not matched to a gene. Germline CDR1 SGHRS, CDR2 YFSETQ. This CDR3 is CASSLGGSGRNEQFF. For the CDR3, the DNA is TGCGCCAGCAGCTTGGGGGGTAGCGGGAGGAATGAGCAGTTCTTC.

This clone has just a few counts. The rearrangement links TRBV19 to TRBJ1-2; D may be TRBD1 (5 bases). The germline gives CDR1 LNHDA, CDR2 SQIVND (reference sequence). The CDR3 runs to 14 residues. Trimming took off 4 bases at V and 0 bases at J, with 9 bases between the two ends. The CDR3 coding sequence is TGTGCCAGTAGTAGGGGGGAGCCTAACTATGGCTACACCTTC. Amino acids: CASSRGEPNYGYTF.

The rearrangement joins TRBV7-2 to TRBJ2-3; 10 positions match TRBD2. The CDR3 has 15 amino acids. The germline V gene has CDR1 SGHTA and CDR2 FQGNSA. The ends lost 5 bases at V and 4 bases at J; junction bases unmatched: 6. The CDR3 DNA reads TGTGCCAGCAGCACGAGCGGGAGGGCCTCAGATACGCAGTATTTT. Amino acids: CASSTSGRASDTQYF.

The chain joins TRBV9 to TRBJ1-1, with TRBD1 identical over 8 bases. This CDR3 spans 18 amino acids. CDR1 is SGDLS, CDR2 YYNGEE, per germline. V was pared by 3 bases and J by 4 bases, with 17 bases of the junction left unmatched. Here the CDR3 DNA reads TGTGCCAGCAGCGCCGGGAGGCCTTTGACAGGGGTGGGCACTGAAGCTTTCTTT. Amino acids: CASSAGRPLTGVGTEAFF.

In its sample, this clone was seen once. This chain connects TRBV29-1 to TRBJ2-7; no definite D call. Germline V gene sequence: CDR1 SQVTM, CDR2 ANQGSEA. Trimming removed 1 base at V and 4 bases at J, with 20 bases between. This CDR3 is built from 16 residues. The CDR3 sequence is CSVEVREKRTSYEQYF. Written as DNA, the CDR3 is TGCAGCGTTGAAGTAAGAGAGAAACGCACCTCTTACGAGCAGTACTTC.

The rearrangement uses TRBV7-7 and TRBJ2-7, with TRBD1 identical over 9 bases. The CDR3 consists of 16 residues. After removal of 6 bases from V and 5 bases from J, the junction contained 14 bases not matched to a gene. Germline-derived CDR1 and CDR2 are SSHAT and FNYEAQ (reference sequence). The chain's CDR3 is CASSPAVGQGLNEQYF. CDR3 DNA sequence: TGTGCCAGCAGTCCGGCGGTGGGACAGGGACTAAACGAGCAGTACTTC.

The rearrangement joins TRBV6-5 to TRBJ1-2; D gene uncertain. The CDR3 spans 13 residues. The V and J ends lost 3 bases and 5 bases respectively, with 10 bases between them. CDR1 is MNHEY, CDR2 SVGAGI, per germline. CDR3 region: CASSYSREYGYTF. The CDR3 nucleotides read TGTGCCAGCAGTTATTCACGGGAGTATGGCTACACCTTC.

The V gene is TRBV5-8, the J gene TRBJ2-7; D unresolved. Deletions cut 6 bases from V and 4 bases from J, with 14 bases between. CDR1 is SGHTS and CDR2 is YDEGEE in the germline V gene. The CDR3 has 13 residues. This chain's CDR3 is CASNPDSNYEQYF. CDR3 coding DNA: TGTGCCAGCAACCCCGATTCCAATTACGAGCAGTACTTC.

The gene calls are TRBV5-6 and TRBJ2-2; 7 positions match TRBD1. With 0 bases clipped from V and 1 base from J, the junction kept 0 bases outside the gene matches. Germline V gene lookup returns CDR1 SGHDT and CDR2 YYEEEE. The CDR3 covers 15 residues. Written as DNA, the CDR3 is TGTGCCAGCAGCTTGGGACAGGGGAACACCGGGGAGCTGTTTTTT. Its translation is CASSLGQGNTGELFF.

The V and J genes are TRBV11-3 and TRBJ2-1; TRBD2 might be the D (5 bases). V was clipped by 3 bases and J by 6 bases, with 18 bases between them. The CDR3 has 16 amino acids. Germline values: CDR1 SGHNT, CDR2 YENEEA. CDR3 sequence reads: CASSFQLGTISNEQFF. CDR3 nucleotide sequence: TGTGCCAGCAGCTTCCAACTAGGAACGATTTCCAATGAGCAGTTCTTC.

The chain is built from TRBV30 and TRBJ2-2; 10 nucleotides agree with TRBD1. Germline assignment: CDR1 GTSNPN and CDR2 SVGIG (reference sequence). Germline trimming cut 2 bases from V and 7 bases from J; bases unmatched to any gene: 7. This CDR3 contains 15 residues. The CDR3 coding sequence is TGTGCCTGGAGTTACTGGACAGGGGGTGGCGGGGAGCTGTTTTTT. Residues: CAWSYWTGGGGELFF. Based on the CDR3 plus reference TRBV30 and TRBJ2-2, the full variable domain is SQTIHQWPATLVQPVGSPLSLECTVEGTSNPNLYWYRQAAGRGLQLLFYSVGIGQISSEVPQNLSASRPQDRQFILSSKKLLLSDSGFYLCAWSYWTGGGGELFFGEGSRLTVL.

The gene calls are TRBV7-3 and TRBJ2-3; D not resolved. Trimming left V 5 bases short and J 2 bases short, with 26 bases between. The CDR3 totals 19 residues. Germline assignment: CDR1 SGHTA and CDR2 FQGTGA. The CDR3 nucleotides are TGTGCCAGCAGCCCCTCCGGGTCCATCAATCCCTCAGCCACAGATACGCAGTATTTT. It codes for CASSPSGSINPSATDTQYF.

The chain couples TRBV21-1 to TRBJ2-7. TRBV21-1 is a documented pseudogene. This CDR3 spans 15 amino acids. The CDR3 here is CASSKGRISPYEQYF. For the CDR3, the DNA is TGTGCCAGCAGCAAAGGACGGATCTCTCCCTACGAGCAGTACTTC.

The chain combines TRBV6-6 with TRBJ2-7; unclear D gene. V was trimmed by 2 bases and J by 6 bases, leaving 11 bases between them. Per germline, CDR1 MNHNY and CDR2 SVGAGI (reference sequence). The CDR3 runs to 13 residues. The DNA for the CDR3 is TGTGCCAGCAGTTACGAACGACAATTCGAGCAGTACTTC. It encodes CASSYERQFEQYF.